This T cell receptor (beta chain) was found in a study of shared clonotypes between healthy human individuals. General observations from the study: In general, naive subsets displayed greater estimated richness than memory subsets did.

Adult Caucasians living in Nashville, Tennessee made up all of the donors. This CDR3 comprises 14 residues. The germline V gene has CDR1 SGHDT and CDR2 YYEEEE. V trimming: 0 bases; J trimming: 2 bases; junction bases outside the gene matches: 0. This clone is a singleton in its sample. Its antigen is unidentified. Repertoires were generated with immunoSEQ multiplex PCR, while TCRdb's copy carries only in-frame clones and drops some. Of under 2.5 million clones listed, about 90% are singletons. This chain joins TRBV5-6 and TRBJ2-3, with 7 bases fitting TRBD2. Source material: naive CD4+ T cells from PBMCs. The subset: CD45RA+ positively selected. This TCR came from a man aged 18-30 years in good health. Some clones in this sample may be carry-over from other donors' samples. The CDR3 sequence is CASSLGLATDTQYF. The CDR3 DNA reads as TGTGCCAGCAGCTTGGGACTAGCCACAGATACGCAGTATTTT.